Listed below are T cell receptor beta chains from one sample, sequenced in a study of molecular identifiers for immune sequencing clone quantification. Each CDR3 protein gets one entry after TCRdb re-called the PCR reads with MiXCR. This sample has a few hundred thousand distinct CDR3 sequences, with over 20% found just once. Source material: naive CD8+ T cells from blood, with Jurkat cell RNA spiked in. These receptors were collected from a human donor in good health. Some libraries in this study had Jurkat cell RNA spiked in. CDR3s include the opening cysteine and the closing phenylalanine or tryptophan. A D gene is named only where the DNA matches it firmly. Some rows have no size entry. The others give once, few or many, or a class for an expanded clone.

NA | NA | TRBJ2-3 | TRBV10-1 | TGCGCCAGCAGTGAGTCACTAGCCACGCAGTATTTT | CASSESLATQYF
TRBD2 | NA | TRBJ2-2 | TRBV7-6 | TGTGCCAGCAGCACAGGGACTAGCCCAGGGGAGCTGTTTTTT | CASSTGTSPGELFF
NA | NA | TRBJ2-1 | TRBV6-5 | TGTGCCAGCAGTTACGCTTCCACAGGGTCGGTCGGTGAGCAGTTCTTC | CASSYASTGSVGEQFF
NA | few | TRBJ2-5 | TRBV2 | TGTGCCAGCATCGTCCTAGAGGGAGATCAAGAGACCCAGTACTTC | CASIVLEGDQETQYF
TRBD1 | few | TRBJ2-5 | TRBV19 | TGTGCCAGTAGTATCGGAACCACGGACAGGGGCGAGGAGACCCAGTACTTC | CASSIGTTDRGEETQYF
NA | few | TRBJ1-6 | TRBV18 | TGTGCCAGCTCACCGGGTCCCCATCGTTGGAATTCACCCCTCCACTTT | CASSPGPHRWNSPLHF
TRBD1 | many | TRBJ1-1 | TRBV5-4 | TGTGCCAGCAGCTTGCCGACAGGGTACTCTGAAGCTTTCTTT | CASSLPTGYSEAFF
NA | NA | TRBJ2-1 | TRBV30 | TGTGCCTGGAAGGGCCCATGGTACGTCGATGAGCAGTTCTTC | CAWKGPWYVDEQFF
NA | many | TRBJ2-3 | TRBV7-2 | TGTGCCAGCAGCTTCATCTGGGATAAATTGGGCACAGATACGCAGTATTTT | CASSFIWDKLGTDTQYF
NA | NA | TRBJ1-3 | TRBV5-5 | TGTGCCAGCAGTAAAACACCCGACTCTGGAAACACCATATATTTT | CASSKTPDSGNTIYF
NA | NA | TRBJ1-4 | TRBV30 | TGTGCCTGGGAGGGGGAGGGTGGTAATGAAAAACTGTTTTTT | CAWEGEGGNEKLFF
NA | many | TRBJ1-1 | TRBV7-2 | TGTGCCAGCAGCCTCCCCTGGGCAGGGCCGAACACTGAAGCTTTCTTT | CASSLPWAGPNTEAFF
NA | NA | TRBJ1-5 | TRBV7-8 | TGTGCCAGCAGCTTTGCAGGGGTAGGTCAGCCCCAGCATTTT | CASSFAGVGQPQHF
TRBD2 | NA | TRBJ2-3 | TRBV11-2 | TGTGCCAGCAGCTTAGAGTGGCTAGCGGACACAGATACGCAGTATTTT | CASSLEWLADTDTQYF
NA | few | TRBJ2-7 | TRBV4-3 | TGCGCCAGCAGCCAAGACGCGCGAGGGTCGACCAACTACGAGCAGTACTTC | CASSQDARGSTNYEQYF
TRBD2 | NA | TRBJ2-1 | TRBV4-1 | TGCGCCAGCAGCCCTCAAGGGGCGGGGGACCCCAATGAGCAGTTCTTC | CASSPQGAGDPNEQFF
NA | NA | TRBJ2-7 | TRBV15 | TGTGCCACCAGCAGACAACTAGACGAGCAGTACTTC | CATSRQLDEQYF
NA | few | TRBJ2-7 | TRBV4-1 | TGCGCCAGCAGCCAAGTAGGGGTCGGCACGATCTACGAGCAGTACTTC | CASSQVGVGTIYEQYF
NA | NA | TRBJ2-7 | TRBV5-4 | TGTGCCAGCAGCTTGCCGGGACTCAACTCCTACGAGCAGTACTTC | CASSLPGLNSYEQYF
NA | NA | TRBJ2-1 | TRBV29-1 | TGCAGCGTTTGGGGGGCGCGGGGCAATGAGCAGTTCTTC | CSVWGARGNEQFF
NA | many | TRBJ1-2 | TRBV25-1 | TGTGCCAGCAGTCTGGGAGACTATGGCTACACCTTC | CASSLGDYGYTF
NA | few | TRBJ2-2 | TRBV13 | TGTGCCAGCAGCACCACCGGGACTCCCTCCACCGGGGAGCTGTTTTTT | CASSTTGTPSTGELFF
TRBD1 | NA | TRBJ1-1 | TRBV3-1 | TGTGCCAGCAGCAAAACCAACAGGGGACTAAACACTGAAGCTTTCTTT | CASSKTNRGLNTEAFF
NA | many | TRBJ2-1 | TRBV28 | TGTGCCAGCACTCCCGGAGGACTAAGCTCCTACAATGAGCAGTTCTTC | CASTPGGLSSYNEQFF
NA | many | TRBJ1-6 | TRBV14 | TGTGCCAGCAGCCAAGAACTTGGGTCACCCCTCCACTTT | CASSQELGSPLHF
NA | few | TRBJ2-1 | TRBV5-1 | TGCGCCAGCAGCCTCATTAGCGTTACCTACAATGAGCAGTTCTTC | CASSLISVTYNEQFF
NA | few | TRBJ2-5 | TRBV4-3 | TGCGCCAGCAGCCAAGATGTTGGGGTTGGGGAGACCCAGTACTTC | CASSQDVGVGETQYF
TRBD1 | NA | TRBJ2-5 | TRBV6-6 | TGTGCCAGCAATAGACAGGGCCGCCAAGAGACCCAGTACTTC | CASNRQGRQETQYF
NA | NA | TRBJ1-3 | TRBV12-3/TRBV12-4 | TGTGCCTGCATGGGATCAGGGAACACCATATATTTT | CACMGSGNTIYF
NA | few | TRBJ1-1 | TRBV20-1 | TGCAGTGCTAATTCCCCGACAGCCATGAACACTGAAGCTTTCTTT | CSANSPTAMNTEAFF
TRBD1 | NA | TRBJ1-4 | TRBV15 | TGTGCCACCAGCAGAACCCCAGGGGGTGCTAATGAAAAACTGTTTTTT | CATSRTPGGANEKLFF
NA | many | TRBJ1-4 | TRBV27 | TGTGCCAGCAGTTTATCGCGAGGTTCAACTAATGAAAAACTGTTTTTT | CASSLSRGSTNEKLFF
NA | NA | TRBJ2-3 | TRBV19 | TGTGCCAGTAGTATAGTTCGGCCAGATACGCAGTATTTT | CASSIVRPDTQYF
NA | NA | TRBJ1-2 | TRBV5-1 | TGCGCCAGCAGCCCTCCCATAAACTATGGCTACACCTTC | CASSPPINYGYTF
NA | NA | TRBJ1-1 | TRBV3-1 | TGTGCCAGCAGCCCCACCACAGAGGGGACTGAAGCTTTCTTT | CASSPTTEGTEAFF
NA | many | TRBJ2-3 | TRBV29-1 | TGCAGCGTTGAAGACTCCTCGGATACGCAGTATTTT | CSVEDSSDTQYF
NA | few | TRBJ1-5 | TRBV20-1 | TGCAGTGCTAGAGAGGGTGTAAATCAGCCCCAGCATTTT | CSAREGVNQPQHF
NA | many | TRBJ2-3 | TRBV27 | TGTGCCAGCAGTTTAAACCAGTTCAGCACAGATACGCAGTATTTT | CASSLNQFSTDTQYF
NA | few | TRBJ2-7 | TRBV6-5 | TGTGCCAGCAGTTACCAGGGGTCCAACGAGCAGTACTTC | CASSYQGSNEQYF
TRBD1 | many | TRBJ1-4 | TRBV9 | TGTGCCAGCAGCCCACCGGGACAGGGGGGAGAAAAACTGTTTTTT | CASSPPGQGGEKLFF
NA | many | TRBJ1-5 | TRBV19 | TGTGCCAGCGACGACCCCGGGAGCAATCAGCCCCAGCATTTT | CASDDPGSNQPQHF
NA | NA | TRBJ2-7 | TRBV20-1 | TGCAGTGCTAGGAACAGGGATCAGTACTACGAGCAGTACTTC | CSARNRDQYYEQYF
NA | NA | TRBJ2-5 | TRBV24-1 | TGTGCCACCAGTGATTTGCCCAGCCAAGTGGAGACCCAGTACTTC | CATSDLPSQVETQYF
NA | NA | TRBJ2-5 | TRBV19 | TGTGCCAGTAGTATAGGGCTACTAAAAGAGACCCAGTACTTC | CASSIGLLKETQYF
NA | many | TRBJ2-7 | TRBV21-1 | TGTGCCAGCAGCAAAGCCGACTGCTCCTACGAGCAGTACTTC | CASSKADCSYEQYF
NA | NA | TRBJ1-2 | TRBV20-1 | TGCAGTGCTAGTAGTGGACGGATCGCTAACTATGGCTACACCTTC | CSASSGRIANYGYTF
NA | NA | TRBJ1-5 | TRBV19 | TGTGCCAGTACCCAATGGGGACCTAATCAGCCCCAGCATTTT | CASTQWGPNQPQHF
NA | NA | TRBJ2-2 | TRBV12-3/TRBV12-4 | TGTGCCAGCAGTTTAGCCGTCAGGGAATCCACCGGGGAGCTGTTTTTT | CASSLAVRESTGELFF
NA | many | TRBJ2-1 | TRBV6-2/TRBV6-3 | TGTGCCAGCAGTTACAGCTCAGGTCCCGAGCTGTTCTTC | CASSYSSGPELFF
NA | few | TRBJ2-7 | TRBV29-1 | TGCAGCGTCGCCGTGACAGGCTCCTACGAGCAGTACTTC | CSVAVTGSYEQYF
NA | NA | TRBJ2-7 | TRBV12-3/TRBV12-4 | TGTGCCAGCAGTCCCTTGGACTTACCCTACGAGCAGTACTTC | CASSPLDLPYEQYF
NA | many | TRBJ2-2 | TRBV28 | TGTGCCAGCAGTTTAGGGGGACAAACAAACACCGGGGAGCTGTTTTTT | CASSLGGQTNTGELFF
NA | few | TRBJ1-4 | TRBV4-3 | TGCGCCAGCAGCCAAGATATCCAGGGTTACAATGAAAAACTGTTTTTT | CASSQDIQGYNEKLFF
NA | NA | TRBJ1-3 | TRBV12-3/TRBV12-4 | TGTGCCACCACGGACTCTGGAAACACCATATATTTT | CATTDSGNTIYF
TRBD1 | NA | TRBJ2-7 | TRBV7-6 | TGTGCCAGCAGCGCGGGACAGGGGTACTCCTACGAGCAGTACTTC | CASSAGQGYSYEQYF
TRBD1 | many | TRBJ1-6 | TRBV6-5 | TGTGCCAGCAGTCTAAGACAGGGTGAATCACCCCTCCACTTT | CASSLRQGESPLHF
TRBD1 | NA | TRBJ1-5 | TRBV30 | TGTGCCTGGAGCTCCGGGACAGGGCTTCAGCCCCAGCATTTT | CAWSSGTGLQPQHF